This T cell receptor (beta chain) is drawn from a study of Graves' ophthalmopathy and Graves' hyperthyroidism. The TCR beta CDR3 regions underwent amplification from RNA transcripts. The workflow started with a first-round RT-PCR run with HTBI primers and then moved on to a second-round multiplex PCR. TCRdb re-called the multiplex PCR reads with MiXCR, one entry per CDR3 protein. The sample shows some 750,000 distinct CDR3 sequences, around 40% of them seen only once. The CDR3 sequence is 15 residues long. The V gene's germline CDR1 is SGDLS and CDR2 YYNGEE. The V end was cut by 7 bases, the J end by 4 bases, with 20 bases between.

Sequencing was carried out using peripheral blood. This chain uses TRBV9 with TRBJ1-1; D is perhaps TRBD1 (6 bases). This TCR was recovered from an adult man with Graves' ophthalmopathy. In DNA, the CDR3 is TGTGCCAGCTCACCCAACGGGGGCGCGTTCACTGAAGCTTTCTTT. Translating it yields CASSPNGGAFTEAFF.